The present T cell receptor beta chain was sequenced within a study of control samples from healthy donors and cancer patients. Assay: immunoSEQ multiplex PCR; the TCRdb copy retains only in-frame clones and omits some. The table lists some 120,000 clones, around 89% of them singletons. Sequencing was carried out using PBMCs. This TCR was recovered from a woman between 45 and 60 years old with colorectal cancer.

CDR3 loop: CASSLDWSRAGTRGETQYF. The CDR3 DNA reads as TGTGCCAGCAGCTTAGATTGGTCGCGAGCGGGGACCCGCGGGGAGACCCAGTACTTC. The rearrangement joins TRBV11-2 to TRBJ2-5; 7 bases match TRBD2. V shed 0 bases, J shed 5 bases, and the junction held 18 bases outside the gene matches. The V gene's germline CDR1 is SGHAT and CDR2 FQNNGV. The CDR3 runs 19 residues.